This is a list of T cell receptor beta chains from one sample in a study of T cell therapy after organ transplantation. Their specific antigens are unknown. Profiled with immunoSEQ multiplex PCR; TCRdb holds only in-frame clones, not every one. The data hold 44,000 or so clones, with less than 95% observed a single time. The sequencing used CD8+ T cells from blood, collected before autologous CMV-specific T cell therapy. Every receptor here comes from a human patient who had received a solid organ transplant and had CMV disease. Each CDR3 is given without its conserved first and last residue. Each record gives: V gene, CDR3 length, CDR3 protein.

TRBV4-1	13	ASSPRGGSYNEQF
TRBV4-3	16	ASSQDQYGQGANYGYT
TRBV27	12	ASMVRGYTDTQY
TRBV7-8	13	ASSDRQGPNYGYT
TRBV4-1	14	ASSRPPSSSTDTQY
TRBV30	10	AWSDRVIEQF
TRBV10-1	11	AIGKRGEETQY
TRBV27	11	ASSLGTFYEQY
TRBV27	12	ASSPQGLRSEAF
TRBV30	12	AWGAGLLSYEQY
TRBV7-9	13	ASSLRGASTDTQY
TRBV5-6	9	ASSWQETQY
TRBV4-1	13	ASSQEDSYTGELF
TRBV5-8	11	ASSLSARLGYT
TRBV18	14	ASSPLETGHTDTQY
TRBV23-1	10	ASSQSKTEAF
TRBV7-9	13	ASSSLLGEAYEQY
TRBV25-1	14	ASSGLFGTVNTEAF
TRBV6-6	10	ASSYPPDTQY
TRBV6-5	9	ASSYLGEQY